The sequence of this TCR beta chain was determined in a study of response to subunit inactivated influenza vaccine. TCRdb called the RT-PCR reads again in MiXCR, with one record for every CDR3 protein. The data hold about 180,000 distinct CDR3 sequences, with approximately 9.2% observed a single time. The CDR3 spans 15 residues. The germline V gene has CDR1 MDHEN and CDR2 SYDVKM. J lost 7 bases, V lost 3 bases, and 11 bases had no gene match. A note on this clonotype: Antigen: not known.

Study-level results: The authors offered the suggestion that each seasonal influenza vaccination recruits few new T cells.

This TCR derives from a man between 45 and 60 years old who received an inactivated influenza vaccine. The chain joins TRBV28 to TRBJ2-5; TRBD2 agrees at 7 bases. Sequenced material: non-naive T cells sorted from PBMCs, taken on the day of vaccination. CDR3 amino acids: CASSLGREGRGTQYF. The CDR3 nucleotides read TGTGCCAGCAGTTTGGGCAGGGAGGGAAGGGGGACCCAGTACTTC.